One sample yielded the 20 T cell receptor beta chains listed below, sequenced in a study of control samples from healthy donors and cancer patients. Only in-frame clones appear in the TCRdb table, and some are missing; sequencing was by immunoSEQ multiplex PCR. The specimen's table records 150,000 to 200,000 clones. Material for sequencing was blood. Source of these receptors: a woman aged 25 to 45 in good health.

This sequence joins TRBV7-9 and TRBJ1-5; 7 positions match TRBD1. CDR1 and CDR2 from the germline V gene are SEHNR and FQNEAQ (reference sequence). J lost 2 bases, V lost 5 bases, and 3 bases had no gene match. The CDR3 has 14 residues. The CDR3 reads CASSLDRGNQPQHF. CDR3 coding DNA: TGTGCCAGCAGCCTAGACAGGGGCAATCAGCCCCAGCATTTT.

The CDR3 DNA is TGCGCCAGCAGTGTGTCAGGATCTTATGGCTACACCTTC. Translated: CASSVSGSYGYTF. The V gene is TRBV10-1, the J gene TRBJ1-2; D is undetermined. The CDR3 extends over 13 amino acids. V lost 4 bases, J lost 5 bases, and 11 bases lay in between. Per germline, CDR1 WNHNN and CDR2 SYGVQD (reference sequence).

The V gene is TRBV5-4, the J gene TRBJ1-1; no reliable D call. Trimming left V 3 bases short and J 8 bases short, with 17 bases between. The germline V gene encodes CDR1 SGHNT and CDR2 YYREEE (reference sequence). The CDR3 totals 14 residues. The CDR3 DNA sequence: TGTGCCAGCAGCTGGGCTGGGGTAAAGGGAGAAGCTTTCTTT. This codes for CASSWAGVKGEAFF. Drawing the rest from reference TRBV5-4 and TRBJ1-1, the complete variable domain is ETGVTQSPTHLIKTRGQQVTLRCSSQSGHNTVSWYQQALGQGPQFIFQYYREEENGRGNFPPRFSGLQFPNYSSELNVNALELDDSALYLCASSWAGVKGEAFFGQGTRLTVV.

The chain uses TRBV6-1 and TRBJ2-7; no clear D. V shed 2 bases and J shed 7 bases, with 12 bases lying between them. Germline CDR1 reads MNHNS; CDR2 reads SASEGT. This CDR3 region has 13 residues. The CDR3 DNA follows: TGTGCCAGCAGTGAAAGTTTCAGGCCGGAGCAGTACTTC. It specifies CASSESFRPEQYF.

The chain's CDR3 is CASSPGRSEGNTIYF. As DNA, the CDR3 is TGTGCCAGCAGCCCGGGGAGGTCGGAGGGAAACACCATATATTTT. The gene calls are TRBV2 and TRBJ1-3; no reliable D call. The CDR3 is made up of 15 amino acids. V was trimmed by 6 bases and J by 4 bases, leaving 16 bases between them. Germline CDR1 SNHLY, CDR2 FYNNEI. The full variable domain, completed using reference TRBV2 and TRBJ1-3, is EPEVTQTPSHQVTQMGQEVILRCVPISNHLYFYWYRQILGQKVEFLVSFYNNEISEKSEIFDDQFSVERPDGSNFTLKIRSTKLEDSAMYFCASSPGRSEGNTIYFGEGSWLTVV.

The V call is TRBV6-6, the J call TRBJ1-2; TRBD1 is a possible D gene (6 bases). The CDR3 covers 14 residues. The ends were cut back, 3 bases at V and 6 bases at J, with 14 bases in the middle. Germline CDR1 reads MNHNY; CDR2 reads SVGAGI (reference sequence). The CDR3 sequence is CASSYGGANNGYTF. CDR3 in DNA: TGTGCCAGCAGTTATGGGGGCGCAAATAATGGCTACACCTTC.

The genes are TRBV29-1 and TRBJ1-5; 8 bases line up with TRBD1. From germline, CDR1 is SQVTM and CDR2 ANQGSEA. The CDR3 contains 17 residues. The ends lost 0 bases at V and 1 base at J; junction bases unmatched: 8. CDR3 protein: CSVEDLAGGQSNQPQHF. The CDR3 region has the DNA TGCAGCGTTGAAGATCTGGCAGGGGGCCAGAGCAATCAGCCCCAGCATTTT.

The genes are TRBV11-2 and TRBJ1-1; D perhaps matches TRBD1 (5 bases). The V end lost 0 bases, the J end lost 5 bases, and 16 bases lay between the germline ends. The CDR3 is 16 amino acids. Germline V CDR1 and CDR2: SGHAT, FQNNGV. The CDR3 coding sequence is TGTGCCAGCAGCTTAGATCGGGGGGGTGGTAAGACTGAAGCTTTCTTT. Its protein is CASSLDRGGGKTEAFF.

The chain uses TRBV24-1 and TRBJ2-5; 11 bases line up with TRBD1. The length of the CDR3 is 14 residues. The V and J ends lost 10 bases and 4 bases, in that order; junction bases with no gene match: 7. Looked up from germline, CDR1 is KGHDR and CDR2 is SFDVKD. The CDR3 DNA sequence: TGTGCCACTTCGGACAGGGGGCTTGGAGAGACCCAGTACTTC. Its translation is CATSDRGLGETQYF.

The chain uses TRBV18 and TRBJ2-5, with TRBD1 as a possible D gene (6 bases). V was pared by 3 bases and J by 5 bases, with 13 bases between. This CDR3 is 14 amino acids long. The germline V gene has CDR1 KGHSH and CDR2 LQKENI. Written as DNA, the CDR3 is TGTGCCAGCTCACCTCAGGGGAAGGGGGAGACCCAGTACTTC. Translation: CASSPQGKGETQYF. Together with reference TRBV18 and TRBJ2-5, the CDR3 gives the full variable domain: NAGVMQNPRHLVRRRGQEARLRCSPMKGHSHVYWYRQLPEEGLKFMVYLQKENIIDESGMPKERFSAEFPKEGPSILRIQQVVRGDSAAYFCASSPQGKGETQYFGPGTRLLVL.

The J gene is TRBJ2-3, the V gene TRBV28; 8 positions match TRBD2. The CDR3 loop spans 16 amino acids. V lost 4 bases, J lost 1 base, and 7 bases stayed unmatched. The germline gives CDR1 MDHEN, CDR2 SYDVKM. This CDR3 reads CASSSPRTSRTDTQYF. In DNA, the CDR3 is TGTGCCAGCAGTTCACCCAGGACTAGCCGCACAGATACGCAGTATTTT.

This chain uses TRBV29-1 with TRBJ1-2; D gene ambiguous. V was shortened by 1 base and J by 2 bases, with 11 bases between the two germline ends. Germline CDR1 reads SQVTM; CDR2 reads ANQGSEA. There are 14 residues in the CDR3. The CDR3 region is CSVEGELRNYGYTF. The CDR3 DNA reads as TGCAGCGTTGAAGGGGAGCTCCGAAACTATGGCTACACCTTC.

The chain combines TRBV11-1 with TRBJ2-3, with a possible D match to TRBD2 (6 bases). Trimming removed 5 bases at V and 1 base at J, with 10 bases between. The CDR3 sequence is 14 residues long. Germline CDR1 reads SGHAT; CDR2 reads FQDESV (reference sequence). The CDR3 is CASSRRAGTDTQYF. The CDR3 DNA follows: TGTGCCAGCAGCCGGAGGGCGGGCACAGATACGCAGTATTTT.

For this clone: Other DNA sequences from this sample encode an identical CDR3 as well. The CDR3 DNA is TGTGCCAGCAGCGCCGGACAGGGTTTGAGCAATCAGCCCCAGCATTTT. This translates into CASSAGQGLSNQPQHF. The chain links TRBV9 to TRBJ1-5; 8 bases fit TRBD1. Germline V lookup: CDR1 SGDLS, CDR2 YYNGEE. This CDR3 spans 16 amino acids. Trimming cost V 3 bases and J 1 base; bases outside gene matches: 6.

The chain joins TRBV3-1 (or the pseudogene TRBV3-2) to TRBJ2-7; D may be TRBD2 (5 bases). CDR3 length: 12 amino acids. The V end lost 4 bases, the J end lost 5 bases, and 9 bases lay between the germline ends. In germline, CDR1 is LGHDT, CDR2 YNNKEL (reference sequence). CDR3 DNA: TGTGCCAGCAGCCGTACTAGTGACGAGCAGTACTTC. Translating it yields CASSRTSDEQYF.

The V and J genes are TRBV6-2 or TRBV6-3 and TRBJ1-5; tentative D call: TRBD1 (6 bases). Germline CDR1 reads MNHEY; CDR2 reads SVGEGT. The ends were cut back, 2 bases at V and 7 bases at J, with 18 bases in the middle. This CDR3 contains 16 residues. The CDR3 reads CASSYGMTGYGQPQHF. For the CDR3, the DNA is TGTGCCAGCAGTTACGGGATGACAGGATATGGACAGCCCCAGCATTTT.

This chain links TRBV24-1 with TRBJ2-7; D ambiguous. V was shortened by 5 bases and J by 5 bases, with 12 bases between the two germline ends. The CDR3 is 13 residues long. Per germline, CDR1 KGHDR and CDR2 SFDVKD. The CDR3 bases are TGTGCCACCAGTGGTGCCGGGCAGGACGAGCAGTACTTC. Amino acids: CATSGAGQDEQYF.

V is TRBV5-1 and J is TRBJ1-1; the D gene is possibly TRBD1 (5 bases). Trimming took 1 base from V and 5 from J, leaving 12 bases between them. Germline CDR1 is SGHRS and CDR2 is YFSETQ. The CDR3 consists of 14 residues. This CDR3 is CASSLWGSGTEAFF. CDR3 sequence (DNA): TGCGCCAGCAGCTTGTGGGGCTCCGGGACTGAAGCTTTCTTT.

V is TRBV7-2 and J is TRBJ2-1; 8 bases align to TRBD2. The CDR3 has 16 residues. The germline gives CDR1 SGHTA, CDR2 FQGNSA. V shed 5 bases and J 3 bases; nucleotides not matched to a gene: 9. The CDR3 DNA reads TGTGCCAGCAGCCCCCTAGGCGGGGGGAGCTACAATGAGCAGTTCTTC. As protein: CASSPLGGGSYNEQFF.

The chain uses TRBV7-2 and TRBJ1-5, with TRBD1 identical over 7 bases. The V segment lost 5 bases and the J segment 5 bases; nucleotides outside the gene matches: 9. Germline-derived CDR1 and CDR2 are SGHTA and FQGNSA. The CDR3 runs 15 residues. The CDR3 nucleotides read TGTGCCAGCAGCCGTAACAGGGGAAGGGATCAGCCCCAGCATTTT. Protein: CASSRNRGRDQPQHF.